Below are 26 T cell receptor beta chains sequenced from a single sample in a study of chemoradiotherapy in HPV16-positive cancers. TCRdb's table, derived via immunoSEQ multiplex PCR, lists solely in-frame clones and lacks some. The table has over 8,000 clones, around 72% seen once. The biological material was taken from a patient who underwent chemoradiotherapy. These receptors all stem from a human donor with HPV-associated anogenital cancer.

The rearrangement uses TRBV15 and TRBJ2-3, with 7 bases fitting TRBD2. The V gene's germline CDR1 is LNHNV and CDR2 YYDKDF (reference sequence). Unmatched junction bases numbered 6, after V lost 5 bases and J lost 4 bases. This CDR3 spans 14 amino acids. The CDR3 loop reads CATSFKRGPDTQYF. The CDR3 bases are TGTGCCACCAGCTTCAAGCGGGGCCCAGATACGCAGTATTTT.

This chain links TRBV5-1 with TRBJ2-2; perhaps D is TRBD1 or TRBD2 (5 bases each). CDR3 length: 15 amino acids. The V end was cut by 0 bases, the J end by 5 bases, with 11 bases between. Germline CDR1 is SGHRS and CDR2 is YFSETQ. CDR3 protein: CASSLDPGTTGELFF. The CDR3 DNA follows: TGCGCCAGCAGCTTGGATCCCGGGACGACCGGGGAGCTGTTTTTT.

V usage is TRBV7-3 and J usage is TRBJ1-2; D is undetermined. The CDR3 has 14 residues. V was clipped by 6 bases and J by 7 bases, with 18 bases between them. Germline CDR1 and CDR2: SGHTA and FQGTGA. CDR3 amino acids: CASSPDGLSSGYTF. As DNA, the CDR3 is TGTGCCAGCAGTCCCGATGGTCTGAGTAGTGGCTACACCTTC. The variable domain in full, completed from reference TRBV7-3 and TRBJ1-2, reads GAGVSQTPSNKVTEKGKYVELRCDPISGHTALYWYRQSLGQGPEFLIYFQGTGAADDSGLPNDRFFAVRPEGSVSTLKIQRTERGDSAVYLCASSPDGLSSGYTFGSGTRLTVV.

This rearrangement joins TRBV10-3 to TRBJ1-4; a possible D gene is TRBD1 (5 bases). The V gene's germline CDR1 is ENHRY and CDR2 SYGVKD. The CDR3 has 16 residues. Trimming left V 0 bases short and J 0 bases short, with 8 bases between. The DNA for the CDR3 is TGTGCCATCAGTGAGTCGCGGGGCGCAACTAATGAAAAACTGTTTTTT. Amino acid sequence: CAISESRGATNEKLFF.

The chain carries TRBV7-9 and TRBJ2-3; 11 bases agree with TRBD2. There are 18 residues in the CDR3. The V gene's germline CDR1 is SEHNR and CDR2 FQNEAQ (reference sequence). V lost 3 bases and J lost 0; bases outside the gene matches: 8. As DNA, the CDR3 is TGTGCCAGCAGCTTTGGACTAGCGGGCCGGCTCAGCACAGATACGCAGTATTTT. The encoded protein is CASSFGLAGRLSTDTQYF.

In the case of this clone: Other DNA variants within this sample encode the same CDR3. This chain links TRBV6-5 with TRBJ1-5; D gene unclear. CDR1 is MNHEY, CDR2 SVGAGI, per germline. The V end was cut by 2 bases, the J end by 6 bases, with 14 bases between. This CDR3 is built from 15 residues. CDR3 sequence: CASSYRAVSTQPQHF. The CDR3 DNA sequence: TGTGCCAGCAGTTACAGGGCCGTCTCGACTCAGCCCCAGCATTTT.

This rearrangement joins TRBV4-1 to TRBJ2-3; D may be TRBD1 or TRBD2 (5 bases each). Trimming cost V 4 bases and J 0 bases, with 14 bases left between them. The CDR3 contains 16 residues. Germline V gene lookup returns CDR1 MGHRA and CDR2 YSYEKL. The CDR3 protein is CASSPRDGPSTDTQYF. CDR3 in DNA: TGCGCCAGCAGCCCCAGGGACGGACCTAGCACAGATACGCAGTATTTT.

V gene TRBV30 combines with J gene TRBJ1-2; D is ambiguous. The germline V gene has CDR1 GTSNPN and CDR2 SVGIG (reference sequence). Trimming removed 3 bases at V and 4 bases at J, with 9 bases between. The length of the CDR3 is 12 residues. CDR3 sequence (DNA): TGTGCCTGGAGGAGGGCGACCTATGGCTACACCTTC. Amino acids: CAWRRATYGYTF.

The rearrangement joins TRBV10-3 to TRBJ2-3; D gene ambiguous. The CDR3 runs to 14 residues. The germline V gene encodes CDR1 ENHRY and CDR2 SYGVKD. Between the trimmed V and J ends, which lost 0 bases and 1 base, there was a span of 5 bases. CDR3 region: CAISESYGTDTQYF. CDR3 coding DNA: TGTGCCATCAGTGAGTCGTATGGCACAGATACGCAGTATTTT.

This clone was seen a handful of times. The V call is TRBV10-3, the J call TRBJ1-6, with D possibly being TRBD1 (5 bases). V shed 5 bases and J shed 7 bases, with 15 bases lying between them. CDR3 length equals 15 residues. Germline assignment: CDR1 ENHRY and CDR2 SYGVKD. In DNA form, the CDR3 reads TGTGCCATCAGTACTGGGGACGTGGGGAATTCACCCCTCCACTTT. Residues: CAISTGDVGNSPLHF.

The rearrangement joins TRBV30 to TRBJ1-2, with D possibly being TRBD1 (6 bases). Trimming left V 4 bases short and J 14 bases short, with 23 bases between. The germline V gene has CDR1 GTSNPN and CDR2 SVGIG (reference sequence). This CDR3 is 13 amino acids long. The CDR3 here is CAWTKIPQGLETF. The CDR3 region has the DNA TGTGCCTGGACCAAAATCCCGCAGGGGTTAGAAACCTTC.

This clone has only one observation. This chain uses TRBV30 with TRBJ1-6; TRBD1 might be the D (5 bases). Germline CDR1 and CDR2: GTSNPN and SVGIG (reference sequence). V was trimmed by 2 bases and J by 5 bases, leaving 10 bases between them. The CDR3 has 14 residues. The DNA for the CDR3 is TGTGCCTGGAGTAGGAAAGGGGATAATTCACCCCTCCACTTT. This sequence encodes CAWSRKGDNSPLHF.

The gene calls are TRBV7-8 and TRBJ2-5; the match to TRBD2 covers 11 bases. CDR1 is SGHVS and CDR2 is FQNEAQ in the germline V gene. Losses at the gene ends were 3 bases for V and 5 bases for J; bases not matched to a gene: 8. The CDR3 sequence is 16 residues long. The CDR3, as DNA: TGTGCCAGCAGCTTGGGTAGACTAGCGGGGTTTGAGACCCAGTACTTC. This translates into CASSLGRLAGFETQYF.

The V and J genes are TRBV6-1 and TRBJ2-5, with TRBD2 matching over 15 bases. V shed 8 bases, J shed 4 bases, and the junction held 5 bases outside the gene matches. CDR1 and CDR2 (germline): MNHNS, SASEGT. CDR3 size: 15 residues. CDR3: CASARTSGGAETQYF. CDR3 sequence (DNA): TGTGCCAGCGCCAGGACTAGCGGGGGGGCAGAGACCCAGTACTTC.

This clone occurred a few times. The chain joins TRBV28 to TRBJ1-5; D is ambiguous. Germline CDR1 and CDR2: MDHEN and SYDVKM. Trimming took off 7 bases at V and 0 bases at J, with 16 bases between the two ends. The CDR3 has 16 residues. The chain's CDR3 is CASNELGGDSNQPQHF. CDR3 sequence (DNA): TGTGCCAGCAACGAGTTGGGTGGCGATAGCAATCAGCCCCAGCATTTT.

The chain couples TRBV28 to TRBJ1-4; tentative D call: TRBD1 (5 bases). The CDR3 length is 15 residues. The V end lost 3 bases, the J end lost 4 bases, and 12 bases lay between the germline ends. The germline V gene encodes CDR1 MDHEN and CDR2 SYDVKM. The CDR3 is CASSFSQGLNEKLFF. CDR3 in DNA: TGTGCCAGCAGTTTCTCCCAGGGCCTTAATGAAAAACTGTTTTTT.

The table lists this clone with a count of one. This chain uses TRBV27 with TRBJ1-1; D uncertain. Trimming took off 7 bases at V and 4 bases at J, with 13 bases between the two ends. Looked up from germline, CDR1 is MNHEY and CDR2 is SMNVEV (reference sequence). The CDR3 runs 13 residues. CDR3 amino acids: CASKNTAGTEAFF. The CDR3 DNA sequence: TGTGCCAGCAAGAACACCGCGGGCACTGAAGCTTTCTTT.

The J gene is TRBJ2-5, the V gene TRBV7-2, with D unclear. Matching the DNA end better, TRBJ2-7 makes the J call doubtful. Germline V lookup: CDR1 SGHTA, CDR2 FQGNSA. This CDR3 spans 15 amino acids. CDR3 DNA: TGTGCCAGCAGCTTATACGGTGTAGGGACCTACGAGCAGTACTTC. This encodes CASSLYGVGTYEQYF.

This chain joins TRBV2 and TRBJ2-5; D perhaps matches TRBD2 (6 bases). The CDR3 covers 15 residues. Germline V lookup: CDR1 SNHLY, CDR2 FYNNEI. Trimming cost V 5 bases and J 7 bases, with 20 bases left between them. CDR3: CASSSRASADLTQYF. The DNA of the CDR3 is TGTGCCAGCAGTTCGAGGGCTAGCGCGGACCTGACCCAGTACTTC.

The J gene is TRBJ2-3, the V gene TRBV7-2, with 8 bases identical to TRBD2. Germline V gives CDR1 SGHTA, CDR2 FQGNSA. CDR3 size: 15 residues. Trimming removed 6 bases from V and 0 bases from J; junction bases left unmatched: 5. Written as DNA, the CDR3 is TGTGCCAGCAGTAGACGGGGGGGGAGCACAGATACGCAGTATTTT. Protein product: CASSRRGGSTDTQYF.

The chain recombines TRBV6-6 with TRBJ1-6; TRBD1 is a possible D gene (6 bases). Germline assignment: CDR1 MNHNY and CDR2 SVGAGI (reference sequence). Trimming shortened V by 6 bases and J by 5 bases, and 17 bases separated the two germline ends. This CDR3 has 16 amino acids. The CDR3 DNA sequence: TGTGCCAGCAGCCCCGGGAGGGGGTCTCATAATTCACCCCTCCACTTT. Its translation is CASSPGRGSHNSPLHF.

In its sample, this clone was seen a few times. The chain recombines TRBV7-2 with TRBJ2-5; 8 nucleotides align to TRBD1. Per germline, CDR1 SGHTA and CDR2 FQGNSA. V dropped 5 bases and J dropped 1; count of bases not matched to a gene: 9. This CDR3 has 16 amino acids. CDR3 DNA sequence: TGTGCCAGCAGCCCAATTGGGACAGGAGGCCAAGAGACCCAGTACTTC. The encoded protein is CASSPIGTGGQETQYF. Variable domain in full (rest from reference TRBV7-2 and TRBJ2-5): GAGVSQSPSNKVTEKGKDVELRCDPISGHTALYWYRQSLGQGLEFLIYFQGNSAPDKSGLPSDRFSAERTGGSVSTLTIQRTQQEDSAVYLCASSPIGTGGQETQYFGPGTRLLVL.

This chain joins TRBV11-2 and TRBJ1-5; D remains unclear. The CDR3 length is 12 residues. V dropped 4 bases and J dropped 7 bases, with 8 bases sitting between them. CDR1 and CDR2 from the germline V gene are SGHAT and FQNNGV. The CDR3, as DNA: TGTGCCAGCAGCTCATTAGGCCAGCCCCAGCATTTT. Residues: CASSSLGQPQHF.

This clone was seen a single time. The chain links TRBV11-2 to TRBJ2-7; possible D gene TRBD2, 6 bases. Per germline, CDR1 SGHAT and CDR2 FQNNGV. The CDR3 is 15 amino acids. V lost 0 bases to trimming and J lost 5 bases, with 14 bases between them. Here the CDR3 reads CASSLDFGGWNEQYF. The CDR3, as DNA: TGTGCCAGCAGCTTAGATTTCGGAGGGTGGAACGAGCAGTACTTC.

The chain uses TRBV2 and TRBJ2-5; 8 bases match TRBD2. Germline V lookup: CDR1 SNHLY, CDR2 FYNNEI. Trimming took 6 bases from V and 5 from J; bases not matched to a gene: 11. The CDR3 spans 15 residues. CDR3 nucleotides: TGTGCCAGCAGCCGAAGCGGGGGCAGCGGGGAGACCCAGTACTTC. As protein: CASSRSGGSGETQYF.

This clone appeared a few times. Written as DNA, the CDR3 is TGTGCCAGCAGCTCTCTCAAACTGACAGGGGGCACTGAAGCTTTCTTT. Translated, it gives CASSSLKLTGGTEAFF. The V call is TRBV7-2, the J call TRBJ1-1; 9 positions agree with TRBD1. There are 16 residues in the CDR3. Germline loops: CDR1 SGHTA, CDR2 FQGNSA. V shed 4 bases, J shed 4 bases, and the junction held 10 bases outside the gene matches.